The 3 T cell receptor beta chains below were found in one sample sequenced in a study of cytomegalovirus exposure and HLA in healthy donors. 60 Vbeta and 13 Jbeta primers were used in PCR. Clones were read by immunoSEQ multiplex PCR, and TCRdb kept only the in-frame ones, dropping some. The data show about 120,000 clones, approximately 84% seen once. The specimen sequenced was PBMCs. These receptors were taken from a man between 35 and 55 years old in good health and CMV-seronegative.

The chain links TRBV4-1 to TRBJ1-1, with D tentatively TRBD1 (6 bases). Between the trimmed V and J ends, which lost 3 bases and 2 bases, there was a span of 13 bases. The V gene's germline CDR1 is MGHRA and CDR2 YSYEKL. The CDR3 length is 15 residues. CDR3 residues: CASSQAQGRNTEAFF. CDR3 coding DNA: TGCGCCAGCAGCCAGGCCCAGGGGCGAAACACTGAAGCTTTCTTT.

This clone was found a few times. V usage is TRBV6-1 and J usage is TRBJ1-3; possible D gene TRBD1, 5 bases. Germline V gene lookup returns CDR1 MNHNS and CDR2 SASEGT. Deletions cut 3 bases from V and 2 bases from J, with 14 bases between. The CDR3 spans 16 residues. The CDR3 DNA reads as TGTGCCAGCAGTGATCAGGAACAGGTTACTGGAAACACCATATATTTT. It encodes CASSDQEQVTGNTIYF.

The CDR3 is CASSVGSGGPEQYF. The CDR3 region has the DNA TGTGCCAGCAGCGTAGGGTCGGGGGGGCCCGAGCAGTACTTC. The J gene is TRBJ2-7, the V gene TRBV9; 8 bases match TRBD2. This CDR3 has 14 amino acids. Trimming at V came to 0 bases and at J to 6 bases, leaving 5 bases not matched to a gene. From germline, CDR1 is SGDLS and CDR2 YYNGEE.